Listed below are T cell receptor beta chains from one sample, sequenced in a study of shared clonotypes between healthy human individuals. Here immunoSEQ multiplex PCR was the method, and the copy in TCRdb shows in-frame clones only, minus some. The table has hundreds of thousands of clones, 75% to 80% seen once; the top ten hold approximately 12%. The sample taken for sequencing was PBMCs. These receptors all stem from a woman in her 40s in good health. Some clones in this sample may be carry-over from other donors' samples. Both conserved end residues are part of each CDR3. Fields, in order: clone size, J gene, V gene, D gene, CDR3 protein, CDR3 DNA. A D gene is named only where the DNA matches it firmly. A clone size is listed for some rows: how often the clone was seen (once, few, many), or a class if it is expanded.

size: many
J: TRBJ2-1
V: TRBV4-3
D: -
CDR3: CASSQDRVMGEQFF
DNA: TGCGCCAGCAGCCAAGATAGGGTTATGGGGGAGCAGTTCTTC

size: -
J: TRBJ1-5
V: TRBV18
D: -
CDR3: CASSPGRNQPQHF
DNA: TGTGCCAGCTCACCTGGAAGAAATCAGCCCCAGCATTTT

size: few
J: TRBJ2-1
V: TRBV6-5
D: TRBD2
CDR3: CASQGLAGGPSLVF
DNA: TGTGCCAGCCAAGGACTAGCGGGAGGGCCTTCGCTCGTCTTC

size: -
J: TRBJ1-5
V: TRBV29-1
D: -
CDR3: CSVLGEGVNQPQHF
DNA: TGCAGCGTCCTCGGTGAGGGGGTCAATCAGCCCCAGCATTTT

size: -
J: TRBJ1-5
V: TRBV7-2
D: -
CDR3: CASSLGGISNQPQHF
DNA: TGTGCCAGCAGCTTAGGGGGGATCAGCAATCAGCCCCAGCATTTT

size: once
J: TRBJ1-5
V: TRBV4-2
D: TRBD1
CDR3: CASSQGATGYSNQPQHF
DNA: TGTGCCAGCAGCCAAGGTGCGACAGGGTATAGCAATCAGCCCCAGCATTTT

size: -
J: TRBJ1-5
V: TRBV2
D: -
CDR3: CASSEFGGGQPQHF
DNA: TGTGCCAGCAGTGAATTTGGGGGCGGGCAGCCCCAGCATTTT

size: -
J: TRBJ1-2
V: TRBV7-9
D: -
CDR3: CASSPKGDGYTF
DNA: TGTGCCAGCAGCCCCAAGGGGGACGGCTACACCTTC

size: -
J: TRBJ1-1
V: TRBV4-1
D: TRBD1
CDR3: CASSEDRGRAFF
DNA: TGCGCCAGCAGCGAGGACAGGGGGCGAGCTTTCTTT

size: once
J: TRBJ1-4
V: TRBV9
D: -
CDR3: CASSVHGNDDEKLFF
DNA: TGTGCCAGCAGCGTACATGGGAACGATGATGAAAAACTGTTTTTT

size: -
J: TRBJ2-7
V: TRBV7-8
D: TRBD2
CDR3: CASSSRAGAIGEQYF
DNA: TGTGCCAGCAGCTCCAGAGCGGGGGCGATAGGCGAGCAGTACTTC

size: -
J: TRBJ2-1
V: TRBV19
D: -
CDR3: CASSIFVNEQFF
DNA: TGTGCCAGTAGTATATTTGTCAATGAGCAGTTCTTC

size: -
J: TRBJ2-7
V: TRBV27
D: TRBD1
CDR3: CASRVNWGTGDYEQYF
DNA: TGTGCCAGCAGGGTTAATTGGGGGACAGGGGACTACGAGCAGTACTTC

size: -
J: TRBJ1-1
V: TRBV28
D: -
CDR3: CASIPAWGLGGAFF
DNA: TGTGCCAGCATCCCCGCCTGGGGGCTCGGGGGAGCTTTCTTT

size: -
J: TRBJ1-2
V: TRBV7-3
D: -
CDR3: CASSEGQGGYTF
DNA: TGTGCCAGCAGCGAGGGACAAGGCGGCTACACCTTC

size: -
J: TRBJ1-5
V: TRBV28
D: -
CDR3: CASSASRDDQPQHF
DNA: TGTGCCAGCAGTGCGTCCAGGGATGATCAGCCCCAGCATTTT

size: -
J: TRBJ2-2
V: TRBV7-3
D: TRBD2
CDR3: CASRLSSGDNTGELFF
DNA: TGTGCCAGCAGACTGTCCAGCGGGGATAACACCGGGGAGCTGTTTTTT

size: -
J: TRBJ2-5
V: TRBV6-5
D: TRBD2
CDR3: CASNRLAGGMETQYF
DNA: TGTGCCAGCAATAGACTAGCGGGAGGAATGGAGACCCAGTACTTC

size: -
J: TRBJ2-1
V: TRBV4-3
D: TRBD2
CDR3: CASSQDLAGERYNEQFF
DNA: TGCGCCAGCAGCCAAGATTTAGCGGGAGAGAGGTACAATGAGCAGTTCTTC

size: -
J: TRBJ1-2
V: TRBV29-1
D: -
CDR3: CSGAGTDYGYTF
DNA: TGCAGCGGCGCCGGGACCGACTATGGCTACACCTTC

size: few
J: TRBJ2-1
V: TRBV28
D: TRBD2
CDR3: CASLPGTTNPSEQFF
DNA: TGTGCCAGTTTACCCGGGACTACCAATCCCAGTGAGCAGTTCTTC

size: -
J: TRBJ2-3
V: TRBV5-6
D: -
CDR3: CASSFGLFGAPDTQYF
DNA: TGTGCCAGCAGCTTCGGACTATTTGGGGCCCCAGATACGCAGTATTTT

size: -
J: TRBJ2-7
V: TRBV18
D: TRBD2
CDR3: CASSPPGGRGTYEQYF
DNA: TGTGCCAGCTCACCACCGGGTGGGCGGGGGACCTACGAGCAGTACTTC

size: -
J: TRBJ1-5
V: TRBV28
D: -
CDR3: CASSSVNSNQPQHF
DNA: TGTGCCAGCAGTTCAGTAAATAGCAATCAGCCCCAGCATTTT

size: -
J: TRBJ1-4
V: TRBV19
D: -
CDR3: CASRTSGANEKLFF
DNA: TGTGCCAGTAGGACGAGTGGAGCTAATGAAAAACTGTTTTTT

size: -
J: TRBJ1-2
V: TRBV6-1
D: -
CDR3: CASSEASYGYTF
DNA: TGTGCCAGCAGTGAAGCCAGCTATGGCTACACCTTC

size: -
J: TRBJ2-7
V: TRBV7-9
D: -
CDR3: CASSQVTPQEQYF
DNA: TGTGCCAGCAGCCAGGTGACTCCACAAGAGCAGTACTTC

size: once
J: TRBJ2-7
V: TRBV9
D: TRBD2
CDR3: CASSVSGRAEYEQYF
DNA: TGTGCCAGCAGCGTAAGCGGGAGGGCCGAGTACGAGCAGTACTTC

size: once
J: TRBJ2-7
V: TRBV21-1
D: -
CDR3: CASMLEGGSYEQYF
DNA: TGTGCCAGCATGCTGGAGGGAGGCTCCTACGAGCAGTACTTC

size: -
J: TRBJ2-1
V: TRBV6-5
D: TRBD2
CDR3: CASSYLSGSVDEQFF
DNA: TGTGCCAGCAGTTACCTAAGCGGGAGCGTCGATGAGCAGTTCTTC

size: few
J: TRBJ1-2
V: TRBV30
D: -
CDR3: CALTGDSYGYTF
DNA: TGTGCTTTGACAGGAGATAGTTATGGCTACACCTTC

size: -
J: TRBJ2-1
V: TRBV27
D: -
CDR3: CASSLSRDLYNEQFF
DNA: TGTGCCAGCAGTTTATCCCGGGACTTGTACAATGAGCAGTTCTTC

size: once
J: TRBJ2-6
V: TRBV5-1
D: -
CDR3: CASSLGGARGANVLTF
DNA: TGCGCCAGCAGCTTGGGAGGGGCCCGTGGGGCCAACGTCCTGACTTTC

size: -
J: TRBJ2-7
V: TRBV19
D: -
CDR3: CASSISGIEAYEQYF
DNA: TGTGCCAGTAGTATTTCCGGGATAGAAGCCTACGAGCAGTACTTC

size: -
J: TRBJ2-7
V: TRBV28
D: TRBD2
CDR3: CASRSSGTSYEQYF
DNA: TGTGCCAGCAGAAGTAGCGGGACCTCCTACGAGCAGTACTTC

size: -
J: TRBJ1-2
V: TRBV19
D: -
CDR3: CASIRDTRGGYTF
DNA: TGTGCCAGTATTCGGGACACCAGGGGAGGCTACACCTTC

size: -
J: TRBJ1-1
V: TRBV10-3
D: TRBD1
CDR3: CAIGQTGDTEAFF
DNA: TGTGCCATCGGCCAGACAGGGGACACTGAAGCTTTCTTT

size: -
J: TRBJ2-3
V: TRBV2
D: -
CDR3: CASSRDSTDTQYF
DNA: TGTGCCAGCAGTAGGGACTCCACAGATACGCAGTATTTT

size: -
J: TRBJ2-1
V: TRBV6-1
D: -
CDR3: CASSGSLASSYNEQFF
DNA: TGTGCCAGCAGTGGGTCACTGGCCAGCTCCTACAATGAGCAGTTCTTC

size: -
J: TRBJ2-3
V: TRBV13
D: -
CDR3: CASSWRSLGGDTQYF
DNA: TGTGCCAGCAGCTGGAGGTCGTTGGGTGGAGATACGCAGTATTTT

size: -
J: TRBJ2-5
V: TRBV28
D: -
CDR3: CASSSSTRRETQYF
DNA: TGTGCCAGCAGTTCATCCACCCGAAGGGAGACCCAGTACTTC

size: -
J: TRBJ2-1
V: TRBV7-3
D: TRBD1
CDR3: CASSLRQGASNEQFF
DNA: TGTGCCAGCAGCCTTCGACAGGGGGCAAGCAATGAGCAGTTCTTC